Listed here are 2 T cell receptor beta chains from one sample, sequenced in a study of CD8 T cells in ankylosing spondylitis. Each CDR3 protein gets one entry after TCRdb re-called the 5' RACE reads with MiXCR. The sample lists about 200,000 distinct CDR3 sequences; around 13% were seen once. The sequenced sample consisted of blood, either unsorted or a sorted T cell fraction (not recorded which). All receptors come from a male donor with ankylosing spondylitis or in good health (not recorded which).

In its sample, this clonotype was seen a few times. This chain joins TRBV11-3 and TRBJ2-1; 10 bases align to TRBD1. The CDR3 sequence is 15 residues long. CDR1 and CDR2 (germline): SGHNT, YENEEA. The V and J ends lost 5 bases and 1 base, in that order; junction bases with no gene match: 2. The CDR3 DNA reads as TGTGCCAGCAGCCGGGACAGGGGATCCTACAATGAGCAGTTCTTC. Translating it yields CASSRDRGSYNEQFF.

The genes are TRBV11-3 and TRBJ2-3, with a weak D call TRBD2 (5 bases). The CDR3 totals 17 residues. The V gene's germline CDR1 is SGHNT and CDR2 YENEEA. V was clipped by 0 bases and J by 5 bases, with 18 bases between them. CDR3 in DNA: TGTGCCAGCAGCTTAGATCGTGTGGGAAGAGGAGGAGATACGCAGTATTTT. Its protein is CASSLDRVGRGGDTQYF.